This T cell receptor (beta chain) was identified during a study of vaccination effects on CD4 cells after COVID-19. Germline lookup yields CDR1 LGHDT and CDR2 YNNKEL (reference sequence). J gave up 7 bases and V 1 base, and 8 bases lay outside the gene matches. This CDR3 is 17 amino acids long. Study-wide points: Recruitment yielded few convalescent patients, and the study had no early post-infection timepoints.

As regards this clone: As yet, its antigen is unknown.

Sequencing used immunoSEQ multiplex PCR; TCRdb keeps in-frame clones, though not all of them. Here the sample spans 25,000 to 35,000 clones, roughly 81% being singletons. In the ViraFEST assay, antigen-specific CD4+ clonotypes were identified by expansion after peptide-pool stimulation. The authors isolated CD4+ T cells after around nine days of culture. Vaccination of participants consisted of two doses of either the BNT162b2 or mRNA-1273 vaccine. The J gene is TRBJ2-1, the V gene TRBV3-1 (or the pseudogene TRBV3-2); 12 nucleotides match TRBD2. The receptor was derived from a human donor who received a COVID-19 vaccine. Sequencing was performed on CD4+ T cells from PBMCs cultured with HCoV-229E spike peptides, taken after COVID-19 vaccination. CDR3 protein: CASSQGLASGGVNEQFF. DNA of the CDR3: TGTGCCAGCAGCCAAGGTCTCGCTAGCGGGGGGGTTAATGAGCAGTTCTTC.